The clone carrying this T cell receptor beta chain was recorded many times. Its target is not known. The length of the CDR3 is 13 residues. Trimming left V 2 bases short and J 0 bases short, with 4 bases between. Germline V gene lookup returns CDR1 MNHEY and CDR2 SMNVEV (reference sequence). This entry comes from a study of T cell repertoires in cytomegalovirus infection. Study background: CMV epitopes used comprised recently identified HLA-C-restricted ones and well-studied HLA-B-restricted ones. Overall study results and limits: It was HLA-C-restricted CMV-specific TCR beta clonotypes that dominated the response ex vivo.

TCRdb called the reads again in MiXCR, with one record for every CDR3 protein. The data contain about 900,000 distinct CDR3 sequences, 31% of them seen just once; the ten biggest clones take up roughly 13%. The chain couples TRBV27 to TRBJ1-1; D call uncertain. The specimen was cultured CD8+ T cells from PBMCs, collected from culture after CMV antigen stimulation. The source of this sequence is a human donor in good health (CMV status not recorded). Some clones in this sample may be carry-over from other donors' samples. CDR3 in DNA: TGTGCCAGCAGTTTAATTATGAACACTGAAGCTTTCTTT. Its translation is CASSLIMNTEAFF.